These 21 T cell receptor beta chains came from one sample sequenced in a study of T cells in narcolepsy. This table comes from immunoSEQ multiplex PCR, and its TCRdb copy is limited to in-frame clones, with some not included. The sample lists some 16,000 clones, over 75% occurring once. The source material was memory (CD45RA-) CD4+ T cells from blood. The receptors come from a human donor in good health.

The CDR3 here is CASRTDRPSGNTIYF. The CDR3 DNA follows: TGTGCCAGCAGGACGGACAGGCCCTCTGGAAACACCATATATTTT. The V gene is TRBV6-1, the J gene TRBJ1-3, with 7 bases fitting TRBD1. CDR3 length equals 15 residues. The germline CDR1 and CDR2 sequences are MNHNS and SASEGT. V shed 6 bases, J shed 0 bases, and the junction held 5 bases outside the gene matches.

This clone was seen a handful of times. The J gene is TRBJ1-1, the V gene TRBV5-6, with TRBD1 as a possible D gene (5 bases). CDR1 and CDR2 from the germline V gene are SGHDT and YYEEEE. V was trimmed by 4 bases and J by 5 bases, leaving 15 bases between them. The CDR3 is 14 amino acids. This CDR3 is CASSPRRWGTEAFF. The CDR3 DNA reads as TGTGCCAGCAGCCCCCGCCGGTGGGGGACTGAAGCTTTCTTT. The variable domain in full, completed from reference TRBV5-6 and TRBJ1-1, reads DAGVTQSPTHLIKTRGQQVTLRCSPKSGHDTVSWYQQALGQGPQFIFQYYEEEERQRGNFPDRFSGHQFPNYSSELNVNALLLGDSALYLCASSPRRWGTEAFFGQGTRLTVV.

The rearrangement links TRBV7-9 to TRBJ2-4; the match to TRBD2 covers 12 bases. CDR3 length: 15 residues. The germline V gene encodes CDR1 SEHNR and CDR2 FQNEAQ (reference sequence). The ends lost 4 bases at V and 8 bases at J; junction bases unmatched: 6. The CDR3 region has the DNA TGTGCCAGCAGCTCCCGACTAGCGGGAGAGGACATTCAGTACTTC. It is translated as CASSSRLAGEDIQYF.

This chain connects TRBV30 to TRBJ2-5, with 7 bases that match TRBD1. The DNA end is a closer match to TRBJ2-7, so the J assignment may be wrong. The CDR3 contains 12 residues. Germline loops: CDR1 GTSNPN, CDR2 SVGIG (reference sequence). The CDR3 DNA reads as TGTGCCTGGAGCCAGGGGGCCTACGAGCAGTACTTC. It yields the protein CAWSQGAYEQYF.

The V and J genes are TRBV29-1 and TRBJ1-1, with no clear D. The germline gives CDR1 SQVTM, CDR2 ANQGSEA. The CDR3 runs 11 residues. Trimming left V 3 bases short and J 2 bases short, with 4 bases between. The CDR3 nucleotides read TGCAGCGTTGAGGCAAACACTGAAGCTTTCTTT. Translating gives CSVEANTEAFF.

The CDR3 spells CASRSAPGNTQYF. The DNA for the CDR3 is TGTGCCAGCAGGAGTGCGCCGGGCAACACGCAGTATTTT. The J gene is TRBJ2-3, the V gene TRBV7-9; D gene unclear. The germline CDR1 and CDR2 sequences are SEHNR and FQNEAQ (reference sequence). CDR3 size: 13 residues. V lost 6 bases to trimming and J lost 9 bases, with 16 bases between them. The whole variable domain, filled in from reference TRBV7-9 and TRBJ2-3, reads DTGVSQNPRHKITKRGQNVTFRCDPISEHNRLYWYRQTLGQGPEFLTYFQNEAQLEKSRLLSDRFSAERPKGSFSTLEIQRTEQGDSAMYLCASRSAPGNTQYFGPGTRLTVL.

The V gene is TRBV5-1, the J gene TRBJ2-3, with D uncertain. Looked up from germline, CDR1 is SGHRS and CDR2 is YFSETQ. The CDR3 contains 13 residues. The V end lost 4 bases, the J end lost 1 base, and 7 bases lay between the germline ends. The DNA of the CDR3 is TGCGCCAGCAGCCTGCTTGGCACAGATACGCAGTATTTT. It specifies CASSLLGTDTQYF.

As concerns this clone: Relative to the germline gene, one junction end is altered; a read error may explain this. The chain links TRBV6-5 to TRBJ1-1; D unclear. The CDR3 sequence is 14 residues long. Germline CDR1 reads MNHEY; CDR2 reads SVGAGI. CDR3 sequence: CAISDLGTNTEAFF. The DNA for the CDR3 is TGTGCCATCAGTGACCTGGGAACGAACACTGAAGCTTTCTTT.

Turning to this clone: Other DNA sequences in the sample encode the same CDR3. The V gene is TRBV14, the J gene TRBJ1-6, with D possibly TRBD1 on 5 matching bases. Trimming stripped 0 bases from V and 9 bases from J, with 12 bases between. CDR3 length: 15 residues. CDR1 and CDR2 from the germline V gene are SGHDN and FVKESK. The CDR3 loop reads CASSQDVRVGSPLHF. The CDR3, as DNA: TGTGCCAGCAGCCAAGATGTCAGGGTTGGTTCACCCCTCCACTTT.

In this sample, this clone turned up once. J is TRBJ1-5 and V is TRBV6-5; 8 positions match TRBD1. V gave up 2 bases and J gave up 3 bases; unmatched junction bases: 6. Germline lookup yields CDR1 MNHEY and CDR2 SVGAGI. This CDR3 region has 16 residues. The CDR3 nucleotides read TGTGCCAGCAGTTACGGGACAGGAAGGAACAATCAGCCCCAGCATTTT. Translating gives CASSYGTGRNNQPQHF.

This clone showed up just once. The gene calls are TRBV4-2 and TRBJ2-3; D tentatively reads TRBD1 or TRBD2 (5 bases each). The V end was cut by 0 bases, the J end by 4 bases, with 11 bases between. Per the germline V gene, CDR1 is LGHNA and CDR2 is YNFKEQ. This CDR3 has 15 residues. CDR3 sequence: CASSQEVGVADTQYF. The CDR3 DNA is TGTGCCAGCAGCCAAGAAGTGGGGGTCGCAGATACGCAGTATTTT.

The genes are TRBV30 and TRBJ2-7; TRBD2 aligns across 7 bases. Germline V gene data show CDR1 as GTSNPN and CDR2 as SVGIG (reference sequence). This CDR3 contains 14 residues. The V gene end was trimmed by 0 bases and the J gene end by 4 bases; junction bases not matched to a gene: 6. CDR3 residues: CAWSVGLAEYEQYF. Here the CDR3 DNA reads TGTGCCTGGAGTGTAGGCCTAGCGGAGTACGAGCAGTACTTC.

The chain carries TRBV5-8 and TRBJ2-6, with 7 bases aligning to TRBD1. Germline CDR1 SGHTS, CDR2 YDEGEE. CDR3 length: 19 amino acids. With V trimmed by 4 bases and J by 3 bases, 16 bases remained unmatched. The CDR3, as DNA: TGTGCCAGCAGCCAAAATAAAGCAGGGGGTGTATTTGGGGCCAACGTCCTGACTTTC. This codes for CASSQNKAGGVFGANVLTF.

This clone was counted a single time. The V gene is TRBV19, the J gene TRBJ1-2; the D gene is possibly TRBD1 (6 bases). The V and J ends lost 6 bases and 1 base respectively, with 9 bases between them. CDR1 is LNHDA, CDR2 SQIVND, per germline (reference sequence). The CDR3 covers 13 residues. The CDR3 protein is CASRRGLNYGYTF. The CDR3, as DNA: TGTGCCAGTAGGCGGGGGCTTAACTATGGCTACACCTTC.

This chain links TRBV18 with TRBJ1-1; D is ambiguous. V gave up 3 bases and J gave up 8 bases, with 13 bases separating them. The CDR3 contains 13 residues. The germline gives CDR1 KGHSH, CDR2 LQKENI. CDR3 residues: CASSPSETAEAFF. The CDR3 nucleotides read TGTGCCAGCTCACCCTCTGAAACAGCGGAAGCTTTCTTT.

The chain has TRBV5-6 and TRBJ2-2, with D unresolved. Germline CDR1 and CDR2: SGHDT and YYEEEE. The V end was cut by 0 bases, the J end by 6 bases, with 6 bases between. The CDR3 length is 13 residues. The CDR3 sequence is CASSLGPSGELFF. The CDR3 nucleotides are TGTGCCAGCAGCTTGGGACCGTCCGGGGAGCTGTTTTTT.

V and J are TRBV5-4 and TRBJ2-5; D is undetermined. The CDR3 is 13 amino acids. V was cut by 0 bases and J by 4 bases, with 7 bases left in between. Germline V CDR1 and CDR2: SGHNT, YYREEE (reference sequence). Here the CDR3 DNA reads TGTGCCAGCAGCTTGGTACCCCCAGAGACCCAGTACTTC. It translates to CASSLVPPETQYF.

The chain employs TRBV7-2 and TRBJ2-2, with 13 bases that match TRBD2. Trimming took 3 bases from V and 3 from J; bases not matched to a gene: 7. Germline lookup yields CDR1 SGHTA and CDR2 FQGNSA. The CDR3 is 18 amino acids. CDR3 nucleotide sequence: TGTGCCAGCAGCTTTGCACTAGCGGGGGGGTCGTACACCGGGGAGCTGTTTTTT. This encodes CASSFALAGGSYTGELFF.

The count of this clone is one. The chain's CDR3 is CASSLDSPYEQYF. Here the CDR3 DNA reads TGTGCCAGTAGTTTGGACAGCCCCTACGAGCAGTACTTC. The gene calls are TRBV19 and TRBJ2-5, with D perhaps TRBD1 (6 bases). TRBJ2-7 matches the DNA end more closely, so the J call is doubtful. This CDR3 has 13 amino acids. The germline V gene encodes CDR1 LNHDA and CDR2 SQIVND (reference sequence).

This clone was found once. The chain employs TRBV14 and TRBJ1-2; D remains ambiguous. The V gene's germline CDR1 is SGHDN and CDR2 FVKESK. V dropped 3 bases and J dropped 7 bases, with 12 bases sitting between them. This CDR3 has 13 residues. Written as DNA, the CDR3 is TGTGCCAGCAGCCAGGGAGAGCAGACTGGCTACACCTTC. Its protein is CASSQGEQTGYTF.

The chain employs TRBV11-2 and TRBJ1-2; 7 nucleotides line up with TRBD1. V lost 1 base, J lost 2 bases, and 4 bases stayed unmatched. There are 15 residues in the CDR3. The germline V gene encodes CDR1 SGHAT and CDR2 FQNNGV. The CDR3 is CASSLAPTGNYGYTF. The CDR3, as DNA: TGTGCCAGCAGCTTAGCCCCGACAGGGAACTATGGCTACACCTTC.